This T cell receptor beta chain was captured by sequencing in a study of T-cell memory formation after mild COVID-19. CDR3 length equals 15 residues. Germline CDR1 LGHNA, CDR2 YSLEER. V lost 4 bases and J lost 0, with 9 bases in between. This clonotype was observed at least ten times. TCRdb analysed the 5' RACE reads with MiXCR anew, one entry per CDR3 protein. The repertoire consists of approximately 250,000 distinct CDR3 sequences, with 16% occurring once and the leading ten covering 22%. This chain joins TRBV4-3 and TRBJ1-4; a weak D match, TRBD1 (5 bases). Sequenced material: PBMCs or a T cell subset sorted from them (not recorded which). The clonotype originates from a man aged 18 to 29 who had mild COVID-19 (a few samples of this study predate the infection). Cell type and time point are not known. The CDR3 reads CASSPLRATNEKLFF. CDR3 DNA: TGCGCCAGCAGCCCCCTCAGGGCAACTAATGAAAAACTGTTTTTT.